This T cell receptor beta chain was documented in a study of cytomegalovirus exposure and HLA in healthy donors. The PCR had 60 Vbeta and 13 Jbeta primers. Data came from immunoSEQ multiplex PCR; TCRdb stores just in-frame clones and leaves some out. The data show some 140,000 clones, about four fifths seen once. Findings of the study overall: There were some public TCRs occurring in many donors, but most TCR sequences were rare.

Only one count was recorded for this clone. Its antigen remains unidentified. This CDR3 has 14 residues. The V gene is TRBV21-1, the J gene TRBJ2-3; the table's D call of TRBD2 was not tested on the DNA. TRBV21-1 is designated a pseudogene. The TCR comes from a male donor in good health and CMV-seronegative. The sequenced sample was PBMCs. The CDR3 DNA sequence: TGTGCCAGCAGCACACGCGGGGGTAAGGATACGCAGTATTTT. Translation gives CASSTRGGKDTQYF.